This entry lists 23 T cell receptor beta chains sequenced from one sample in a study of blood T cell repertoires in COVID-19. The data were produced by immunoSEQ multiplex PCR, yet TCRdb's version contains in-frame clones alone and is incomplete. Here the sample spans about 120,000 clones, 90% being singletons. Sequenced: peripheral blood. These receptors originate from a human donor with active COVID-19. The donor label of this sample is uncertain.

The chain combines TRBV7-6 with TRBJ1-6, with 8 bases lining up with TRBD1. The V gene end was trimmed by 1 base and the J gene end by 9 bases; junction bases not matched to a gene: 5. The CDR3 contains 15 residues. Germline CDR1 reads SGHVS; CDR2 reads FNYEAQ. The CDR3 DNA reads TGTGCCAGCAGCTTAGAGACAGGGGTCGGTTCACCCCTCCACTTT. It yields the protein CASSLETGVGSPLHF.

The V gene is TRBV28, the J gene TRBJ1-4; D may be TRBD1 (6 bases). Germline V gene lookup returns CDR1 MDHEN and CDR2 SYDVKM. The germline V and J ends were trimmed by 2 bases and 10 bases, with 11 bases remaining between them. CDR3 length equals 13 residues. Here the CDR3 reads CASSLDQGLKLFF. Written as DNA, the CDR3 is TGTGCCAGCAGTTTAGACCAGGGGTTAAAACTGTTTTTT.

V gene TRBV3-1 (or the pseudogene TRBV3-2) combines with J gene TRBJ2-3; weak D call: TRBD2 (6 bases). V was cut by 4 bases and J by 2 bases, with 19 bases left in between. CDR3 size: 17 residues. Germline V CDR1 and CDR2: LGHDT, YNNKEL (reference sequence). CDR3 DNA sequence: TGTGCCAGCAGCCGACGCGGCGGGAACCTTAACACAGATACGCAGTATTTT. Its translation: CASSRRGGNLNTDTQYF.

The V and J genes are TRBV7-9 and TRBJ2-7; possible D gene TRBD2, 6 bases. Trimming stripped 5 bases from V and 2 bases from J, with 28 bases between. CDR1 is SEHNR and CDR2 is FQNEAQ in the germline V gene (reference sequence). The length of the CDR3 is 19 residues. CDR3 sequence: CASSPRFGRQYSGTYEQYF. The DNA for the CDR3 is TGTGCCAGCAGCCCCCGGTTTGGTCGGCAATATAGCGGAACCTACGAGCAGTACTTC.

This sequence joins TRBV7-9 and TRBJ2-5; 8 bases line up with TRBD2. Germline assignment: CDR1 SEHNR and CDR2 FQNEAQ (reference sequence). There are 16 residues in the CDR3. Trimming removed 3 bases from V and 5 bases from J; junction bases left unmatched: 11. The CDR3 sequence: CASSFGAGARGETQYF. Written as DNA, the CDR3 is TGTGCCAGCAGCTTCGGAGCGGGGGCGCGGGGGGAGACCCAGTACTTC.

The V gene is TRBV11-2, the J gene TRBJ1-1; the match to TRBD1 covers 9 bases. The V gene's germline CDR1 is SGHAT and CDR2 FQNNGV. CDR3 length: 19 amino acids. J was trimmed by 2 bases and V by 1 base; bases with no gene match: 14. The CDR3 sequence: CASSLVPHRGRRGNTEAFF. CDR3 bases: TGTGCCAGCAGCTTAGTCCCTCACAGGGGGCGAAGAGGAAACACTGAAGCTTTCTTT.

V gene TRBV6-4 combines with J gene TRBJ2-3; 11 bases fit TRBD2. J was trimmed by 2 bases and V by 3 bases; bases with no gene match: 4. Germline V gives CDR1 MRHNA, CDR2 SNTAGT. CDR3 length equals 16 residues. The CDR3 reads CASSESSGGATDTQYF. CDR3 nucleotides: TGTGCCAGCAGTGAAAGTAGCGGGGGGGCCACAGATACGCAGTATTTT.

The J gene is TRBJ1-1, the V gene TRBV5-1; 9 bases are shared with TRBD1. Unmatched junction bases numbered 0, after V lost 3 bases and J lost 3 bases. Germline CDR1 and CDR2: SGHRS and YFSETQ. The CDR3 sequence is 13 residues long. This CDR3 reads CASSWTGDTEAFF. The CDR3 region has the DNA TGCGCCAGCAGCTGGACAGGGGACACTGAAGCTTTCTTT. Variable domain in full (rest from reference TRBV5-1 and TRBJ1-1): KAGVTQTPRYLIKTRGQQVTLSCSPISGHRSVSWYQQTPGQGLQFLFEYFSETQRNKGNFPGRFSGRQFSNSRSEMNVSTLELGDSALYLCASSWTGDTEAFFGQGTRLTVV.

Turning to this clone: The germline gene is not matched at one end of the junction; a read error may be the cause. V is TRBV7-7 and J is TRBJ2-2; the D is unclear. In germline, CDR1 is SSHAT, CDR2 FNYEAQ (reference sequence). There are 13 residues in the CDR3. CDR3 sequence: CASSRDNSGELFF. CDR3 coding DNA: TGTGCTAGCAGCCGAGATAACTCCGGGGAGCTGTTTTTT.

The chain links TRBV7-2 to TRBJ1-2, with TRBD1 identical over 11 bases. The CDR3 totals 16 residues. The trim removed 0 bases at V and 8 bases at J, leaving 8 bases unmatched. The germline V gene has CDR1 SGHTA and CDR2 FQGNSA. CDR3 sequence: CASSLARGQGAEGYTF. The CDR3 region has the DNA TGTGCCAGCAGCTTAGCCCGAGGACAGGGGGCGGAGGGCTACACCTTC.

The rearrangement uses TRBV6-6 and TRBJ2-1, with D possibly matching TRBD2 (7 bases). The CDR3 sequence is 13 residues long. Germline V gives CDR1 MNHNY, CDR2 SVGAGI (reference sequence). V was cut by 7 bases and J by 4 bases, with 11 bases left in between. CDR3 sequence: CASKGGAYNEQFF. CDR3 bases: TGTGCCAGCAAGGGGGGGGCTTACAATGAGCAGTTCTTC.

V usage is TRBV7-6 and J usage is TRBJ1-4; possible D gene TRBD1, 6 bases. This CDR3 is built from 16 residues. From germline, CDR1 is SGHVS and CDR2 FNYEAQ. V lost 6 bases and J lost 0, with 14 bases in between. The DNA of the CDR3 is TGTGCCAGCAGTCACCCAGGGGAAACAACTAATGAAAAACTGTTTTTT. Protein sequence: CASSHPGETTNEKLFF. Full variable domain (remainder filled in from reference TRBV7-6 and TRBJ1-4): GAGVSQSPRYKVTKRGQDVALRCDPISGHVSLYWYRQALGQGPEFLTYFNYEAQQDKSGLPNDRFSAERPEGSISTLTIQRTEQRDSAMYRCASSHPGETTNEKLFFGSGTQLSVL.

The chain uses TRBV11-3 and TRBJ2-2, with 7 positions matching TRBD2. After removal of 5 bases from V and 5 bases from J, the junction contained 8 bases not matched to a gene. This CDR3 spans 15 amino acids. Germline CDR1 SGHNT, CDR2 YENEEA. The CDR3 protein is CASSDRTRLTGELFF. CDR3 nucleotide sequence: TGTGCCAGCAGCGACCGGACTAGACTAACCGGGGAGCTGTTTTTT.

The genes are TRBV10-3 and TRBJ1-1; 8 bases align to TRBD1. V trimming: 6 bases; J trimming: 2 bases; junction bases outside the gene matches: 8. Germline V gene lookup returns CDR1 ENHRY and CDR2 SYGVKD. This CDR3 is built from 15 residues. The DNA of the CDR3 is TGTGCCATCAGGAACAGGGGACAGGCTAACACTGAAGCTTTCTTT. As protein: CAIRNRGQANTEAFF.

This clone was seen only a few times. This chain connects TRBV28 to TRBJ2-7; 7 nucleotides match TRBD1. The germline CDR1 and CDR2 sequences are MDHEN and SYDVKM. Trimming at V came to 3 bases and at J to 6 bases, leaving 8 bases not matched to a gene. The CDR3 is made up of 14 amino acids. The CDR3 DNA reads TGTGCCAGCAGTTTTTTCAAGGGGGCCCTCGAGCAGTACTTC. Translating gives CASSFFKGALEQYF. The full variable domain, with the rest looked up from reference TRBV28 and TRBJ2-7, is DVKVTQSSRYLVKRTGEKVFLECVQDMDHENMFWYRQDPGLGLRLIYFSYDVKMKEKGDIPEGYSVSREKKERFSLILESASTNQTSMYLCASSFFKGALEQYFGPGTRLTVT.

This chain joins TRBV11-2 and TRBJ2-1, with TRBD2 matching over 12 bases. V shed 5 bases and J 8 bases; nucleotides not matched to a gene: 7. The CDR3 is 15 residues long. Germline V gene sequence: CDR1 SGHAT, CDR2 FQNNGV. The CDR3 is CASSPRTSGVDEQFF. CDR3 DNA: TGTGCCAGCAGCCCCCGGACTAGCGGGGTCGATGAGCAGTTCTTC.

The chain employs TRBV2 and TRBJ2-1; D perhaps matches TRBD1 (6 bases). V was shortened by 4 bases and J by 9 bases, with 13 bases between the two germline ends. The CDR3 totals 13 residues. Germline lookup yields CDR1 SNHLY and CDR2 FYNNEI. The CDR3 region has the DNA TGTGCCAGCAGTGTCCTCCTACAGGGTGAGCAGTTCTTC. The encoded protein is CASSVLLQGEQFF.

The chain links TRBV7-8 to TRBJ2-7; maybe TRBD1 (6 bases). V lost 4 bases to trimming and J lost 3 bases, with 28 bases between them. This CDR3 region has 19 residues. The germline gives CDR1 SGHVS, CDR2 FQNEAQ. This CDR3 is CASSSTQTGINSPSYEQYF. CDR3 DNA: TGTGCCAGCAGCTCCACACAAACAGGGATCAATTCCCCCAGCTACGAGCAGTACTTC.

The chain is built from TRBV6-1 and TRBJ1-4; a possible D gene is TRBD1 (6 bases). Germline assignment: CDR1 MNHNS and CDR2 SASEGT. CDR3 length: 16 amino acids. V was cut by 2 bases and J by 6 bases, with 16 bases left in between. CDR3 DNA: TGTGCCAGCAGTGAATCGCAGGGGACCGGTTATGAAAAACTGTTTTTT. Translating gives CASSESQGTGYEKLFF.

CDR3 protein: CATQWNRQQETQYF. The CDR3 DNA sequence: TGTGCCACCCAATGGAACAGACAACAAGAGACCCAGTACTTC. The chain combines TRBV2 with TRBJ2-5; D remains ambiguous. Between the trimmed V and J ends, which lost 10 bases and 2 bases, there was a span of 17 bases. CDR3 length: 14 amino acids. The V gene's germline CDR1 is SNHLY and CDR2 FYNNEI.

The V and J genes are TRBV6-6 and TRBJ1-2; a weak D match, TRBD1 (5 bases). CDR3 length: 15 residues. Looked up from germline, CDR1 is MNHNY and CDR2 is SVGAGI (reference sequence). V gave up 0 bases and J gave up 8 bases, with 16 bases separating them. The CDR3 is CASSYSYGTVEGYTF. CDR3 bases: TGTGCCAGCAGTTACTCATACGGGACTGTCGAAGGCTACACCTTC.

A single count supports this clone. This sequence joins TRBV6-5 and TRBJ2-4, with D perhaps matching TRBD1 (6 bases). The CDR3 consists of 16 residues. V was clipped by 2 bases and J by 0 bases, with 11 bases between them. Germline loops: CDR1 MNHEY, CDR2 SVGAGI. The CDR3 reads CASSYDRSKAKNIQYF. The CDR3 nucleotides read TGTGCCAGCAGTTACGACAGGTCGAAAGCCAAAAACATTCAGTACTTC.

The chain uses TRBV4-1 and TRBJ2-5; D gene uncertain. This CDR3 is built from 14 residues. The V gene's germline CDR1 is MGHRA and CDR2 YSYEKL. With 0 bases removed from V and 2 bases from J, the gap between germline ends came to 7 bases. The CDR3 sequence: CASSQDAQQETQYF. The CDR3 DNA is TGCGCCAGCAGCCAAGATGCACAGCAAGAGACCCAGTACTTC.